This T cell receptor (beta chain) was retrieved from a study of regulatory T cells in long-lasting Graves disease. Study-wide context: Positivity for TSH receptor antibodies plus over 5 years of antithyroid drugs meant persistent Graves' disease. The study, taken as a whole, reports: The small sample size may have reduced accuracy.

This clonotype was detected ten times or more. Its antigen is unidentified. Time point meaning: persistent/refractory GD, antithyroid drugs over 5 years with positive TRAb. The authors made the TCR library using RNA they extracted from PBMCs. A peripheral blood sample, about 9.4 milliliters in volume, was drawn into EDTA tubes. Through Arm-PCR of CDR3 regions and iRepertoire HTBI primers, TCR beta libraries were built. TCRdb called the multiplex PCR reads again in MiXCR, with one record for every CDR3 protein. The profile shows hundreds of thousands of distinct CDR3 sequences, about 19% of them singletons. The germline V gene encodes CDR1 SNHLY and CDR2 FYNNEI. The CDR3 sequence is 15 residues long. J lost 5 bases, V lost 8 bases, and 13 bases had no gene match.

The starting material was peripheral blood mononuclear cells (PBMCs), obtained when the disease was refractory, from a patient treated with antithyroid drugs. The chain recombines TRBV2 with TRBJ2-7; 9 positions agree with TRBD1. The TCR originated in a female donor with Graves disease. The CDR3 loop reads CASPEKDRGRDEQYF. The CDR3 DNA sequence: TGTGCCAGCCCAGAGAAGGACAGGGGAAGGGACGAGCAGTACTTC.